This passage covers 24 T cell receptor beta chains from one sample sequenced in a study of radiation and T cells in renal cell carcinoma (dated by TCRdb to the early 2020s). The sample's time point label, in plain terms: blood 4 weeks post-SBRT, at nephrectomy. Sample treatment or condition, as interpreted from the label and publication: 15 Gy SBRT to primary tumor, nephrectomy 4 weeks later. Receptor amplification or capture employed the immunoSEQ multiplex PCR assay. Held by TCRdb, this immuneACCESS table contains in-frame sequences only and omits some clones. Under half of the omission traces to an unresolved V gene where checked; the cause of the rest is unknown. For this sample the table gives 120,000 to 150,000 clones, of which approximately 86% were detected only once. The top ten constitute around a sixth of the sample. Sequences were derived from blood, sampled from a patient whose treatment included radiotherapy and nephrectomy. Receptors originate from a woman in her fifties or sixties with renal cell carcinoma.

A single count supports this clone. V is TRBV7-2 and J is TRBJ2-1, with TRBD2 matching over 15 bases. After removal of 4 bases from V and 9 bases from J, the junction contained 4 bases not matched to a gene. This CDR3 is built from 15 residues. Germline V gene lookup returns CDR1 SGHTA and CDR2 FQGNSA. CDR3 in DNA: TGTGCCAGCAGCTCGGGACTAGCGGGGGGAGTTGAGCAGTTCTTC. This translates into CASSSGLAGGVEQFF. Complete variable domain (other parts from reference TRBV7-2 and TRBJ2-1): GAGVSQSPSNKVTEKGKDVELRCDPISGHTALYWYRQSLGQGLEFLIYFQGNSAPDKSGLPSDRFSAERTGGSVSTLTIQRTQQEDSAVYLCASSSGLAGGVEQFFGPGTRLTVL.

This chain uses TRBV6-6 with TRBJ1-4, with a possible D match to TRBD1 (6 bases). Germline CDR1 reads MNHNY; CDR2 reads SVGAGI (reference sequence). V was clipped by 6 bases and J by 3 bases, with 14 bases between them. This CDR3 is built from 15 residues. The CDR3 DNA follows: TGTGCCAGCAGGGTACAGGGATCGGCTAATGAAAAACTGTTTTTT. This encodes CASRVQGSANEKLFF.

The CDR3 region has the DNA TGTGCCAGCATGATAGCAGGGGCGGCCGAGCAGTACTTC. This translates into CASMIAGAAEQYF. The chain couples TRBV25-1 to TRBJ2-7, with TRBD1 as a possible D gene (6 bases). In germline, CDR1 is MGHDK, CDR2 SYGVNS. The CDR3 totals 13 residues. V lost 7 bases and J lost 6, with 16 bases in between.

This clone came up once. The chain combines TRBV2 with TRBJ1-5; D unclear. The germline CDR1 and CDR2 sequences are SNHLY and FYNNEI. Trimming cost V 1 base and J 0 bases, with 7 bases left between them. CDR3 length equals 15 residues. The CDR3 here is CASSEVGFSNQPQHF. CDR3 coding DNA: TGTGCCAGCAGTGAAGTGGGATTTAGCAATCAGCCCCAGCATTTT.

Only a few counts were recorded for this clone. This CDR3 is CASSDPPVYEQYF. The CDR3 DNA sequence: TGTGCCAGCAGTGACCCACCCGTCTACGAGCAGTACTTC. V usage is TRBV6-1 and J usage is TRBJ2-7; D is uncertain. Germline lookup yields CDR1 MNHNS and CDR2 SASEGT. This CDR3 contains 13 residues. Trimming stripped 3 bases from V and 3 bases from J, with 9 bases between.

The V call is TRBV6-6, the J call TRBJ2-7; 10 nucleotides line up with TRBD1. V dropped 6 bases and J dropped 2; count of bases not matched to a gene: 7. The CDR3 is 15 residues long. Germline CDR1 is MNHNY and CDR2 is SVGAGI (reference sequence). The chain's CDR3 is CASSPGGTGAYEQYF. DNA for the CDR3: TGTGCCAGCAGCCCGGGGGGGACAGGGGCCTACGAGCAGTACTTC.

The rearrangement uses TRBV29-1 and TRBJ1-2; 7 bases agree with TRBD1. The germline CDR1 and CDR2 sequences are SQVTM and ANQGSEA. The CDR3 totals 14 residues. The J segment lost 5 bases and the V segment lost 6 bases, leaving 12 bases of the junction unmatched. As DNA, the CDR3 is TGCAGCGTCCTAAGGGACAGCTCCGGTTATGGCTACACCTTC. Translated, it gives CSVLRDSSGYGYTF.

V is TRBV28 and J is TRBJ2-7, with D maybe TRBD1 (5 bases). CDR1 and CDR2 from the germline V gene are MDHEN and SYDVKM. Deletions cut 8 bases from V and 1 base from J, with 12 bases between. The CDR3 sequence is 13 residues long. The CDR3 is CASVVPGSYEQYF. CDR3 DNA: TGTGCCAGCGTGGTGCCAGGGTCCTACGAGCAGTACTTC.

This chain connects TRBV2 to TRBJ1-5; no clear D gene. Trimming left V 3 bases short and J 9 bases short, with 15 bases between. CDR1 and CDR2 from the germline V gene are SNHLY and FYNNEI. This CDR3 has 14 amino acids. The CDR3 nucleotides read TGTGCCAGCAGTGACTCGGGGTGGGGAAGGCCCCAGCATTTT. Translated: CASSDSGWGRPQHF.

V is TRBV28 and J is TRBJ1-5, with 8 nucleotides matching TRBD1. CDR1 and CDR2 (germline): MDHEN, SYDVKM. The CDR3 covers 15 residues. The V gene end was trimmed by 3 bases and the J gene end by 7 bases; junction bases not matched to a gene: 8. For the CDR3, the DNA is TGTGCCAGCAGTTTTGAACAGGGGGGCGGGCAGCCCCAGCATTTT. Translation: CASSFEQGGGQPQHF.

The rearrangement links TRBV19 to TRBJ1-5; D not resolved. The germline V gene has CDR1 LNHDA and CDR2 SQIVND (reference sequence). Trimming left V 4 bases short and J 3 bases short, with 13 bases between. The CDR3 is 15 residues long. CDR3 in DNA: TGTGCCAGTAGTAGATTTGGGCAGAACAATCAGCCCCAGCATTTT. Translating it yields CASSRFGQNNQPQHF.

V gene TRBV4-1 combines with J gene TRBJ2-3; perhaps TRBD1 as D (6 bases). The V end lost 4 bases, the J end lost 2 bases, and 10 bases lay between the germline ends. The CDR3 has 14 residues. In germline, CDR1 is MGHRA, CDR2 YSYEKL. The CDR3 loop reads CASSPRDTTDTQYF. The CDR3 DNA follows: TGCGCCAGCAGCCCCAGGGACACCACAGATACGCAGTATTTT.

V is TRBV2 and J is TRBJ2-7; the D is unclear. Germline V gene data show CDR1 as SNHLY and CDR2 as FYNNEI. This CDR3 spans 11 amino acids. The V end was cut by 8 bases, the J end by 3 bases, with 8 bases between. The DNA for the CDR3 is TGTGCCAGCCTTTTAGTCTACGAGCAGTACTTC. It is translated as CASLLVYEQYF. The full variable domain, its missing parts supplied by reference TRBV2 and TRBJ2-7, is EPEVTQTPSHQVTQMGQEVILRCVPISNHLYFYWYRQILGQKVEFLVSFYNNEISEKSEIFDDQFSVERPDGSNFTLKIRSTKLEDSAMYFCASLLVYEQYFGPGTRLTVT.

The V and J genes are TRBV6-6 and TRBJ1-2; the match to TRBD1 covers 7 bases. This CDR3 is 15 amino acids long. V lost 6 bases to trimming and J lost 3 bases; unmatched junction nucleotides: 10. Germline CDR1 and CDR2: MNHNY and SVGAGI (reference sequence). As DNA, the CDR3 is TGTGCCAGCAGCCCCGGGGACAGAGATTACTATGGCTACACCTTC. Its protein is CASSPGDRDYYGYTF.

J is TRBJ1-3 and V is TRBV6-1; D possibly corresponds to TRBD1 (5 bases). The CDR3 is 14 amino acids. Trimming pared 7 bases from V and 6 bases from J, leaving 16 bases between. CDR1 MNHNS and CDR2 SASEGT come from the germline V gene. CDR3 nucleotide sequence: TGTGCCAGCACTTTGGGACGGTACCCAAACACCATATATTTT. It yields the protein CASTLGRYPNTIYF.

The genes are TRBV9 and TRBJ2-7; 13 bases match TRBD2. V was pared by 4 bases and J by 0 bases, with 4 bases of the junction left unmatched. In germline, CDR1 is SGDLS, CDR2 YYNGEE. The CDR3 totals 16 residues. The CDR3 sequence: CASSRGTSGVSYEQYF. DNA for the CDR3: TGTGCCAGCAGCAGAGGGACTAGCGGGGTCTCCTACGAGCAGTACTTC.

The chain couples TRBV4-3 to TRBJ2-1; no definite D call. Trimming took 0 bases from V and 0 from J, leaving 6 bases between them. CDR3 length: 15 amino acids. Germline CDR1 reads LGHNA; CDR2 reads YSLEER. CDR3 amino acids: CASSQEVASYNEQFF. DNA of the CDR3: TGCGCCAGCAGCCAAGAAGTAGCCTCCTACAATGAGCAGTTCTTC.

The CDR3 nucleotides read TGTGCCAGTGATAGCGGGAGGGAGAACACCGGGGAGCTGTTTTTT. Translation gives CASDSGRENTGELFF. This chain links TRBV9 with TRBJ2-2; 11 bases align to TRBD2. Germline trimming cut 8 bases from V and 1 base from J; bases unmatched to any gene: 4. From germline, CDR1 is SGDLS and CDR2 YYNGEE. The length of the CDR3 is 15 residues.

This clone appeared a single time. The rearrangement joins TRBV7-9 to TRBJ2-7; no firm D call. Trimming removed 4 bases at V and 3 bases at J, with 7 bases between. Per the germline V gene, CDR1 is SEHNR and CDR2 is FQNEAQ (reference sequence). CDR3 length: 12 amino acids. CDR3 in amino acids: CASSSVFYEQYF. The CDR3 DNA is TGTGCCAGCAGCTCGGTTTTCTACGAGCAGTACTTC. The full variable domain, completed using reference TRBV7-9 and TRBJ2-7, is DTGVSQNPRHKITKRGQNVTFRCDPISEHNRLYWYRQTLGQGPEFLTYFQNEAQLEKSRLLSDRFSAERPKGSFSTLEIQRTEQGDSAMYLCASSSVFYEQYFGPGTRLTVT.

This clone was recorded a few times. V and J are TRBV19 and TRBJ1-5; D not resolved. The CDR3 has 12 residues. With 1 base removed from V and 11 bases from J, the gap between germline ends came to 9 bases. Germline V lookup: CDR1 LNHDA, CDR2 SQIVND (reference sequence). CDR3 in amino acids: CASSIGNGAQHF. The CDR3 nucleotides are TGTGCCAGTAGTATAGGAAACGGGGCCCAGCATTTT.

This clone was detected a few times. The chain employs TRBV5-4 and TRBJ1-4; no definite D call. Trimming stripped 1 base from V and 4 bases from J, with 8 bases between. The length of the CDR3 is 14 residues. The germline V gene has CDR1 SGHNT and CDR2 YYREEE (reference sequence). The CDR3 loop is CASSLSTDNEKLFF. The CDR3 bases are TGTGCCAGCAGCTTGTCAACGGATAATGAAAAACTGTTTTTT. Full variable domain (missing parts from reference TRBV5-4 and TRBJ1-4): ETGVTQSPTHLIKTRGQQVTLRCSSQSGHNTVSWYQQALGQGPQFIFQYYREEENGRGNFPPRFSGLQFPNYSSELNVNALELDDSALYLCASSLSTDNEKLFFGSGTQLSVL.

The genes are TRBV9 and TRBJ2-3; a weak D match, TRBD1 (6 bases). With 4 bases removed from V and 6 bases from J, the gap between germline ends came to 15 bases. The CDR3 sequence is 14 residues long. Per the germline V gene, CDR1 is SGDLS and CDR2 is YYNGEE. CDR3 nucleotide sequence: TGTGCCAGCAGCCCATTACAGGGTATCGATACGCAGTATTTT. Translated: CASSPLQGIDTQYF.

The genes are TRBV18 and TRBJ1-1; possibly TRBD1 for D (5 bases). V shed 0 bases and J shed 2 bases, with 10 bases lying between them. The germline gives CDR1 KGHSH, CDR2 LQKENI. The CDR3 has 15 amino acids. The CDR3, as DNA: TGTGCCAGCTCACCACCCGGGACTCAAAACACTGAAGCTTTCTTT. Amino acid sequence: CASSPPGTQNTEAFF.

The chain recombines TRBV5-5 with TRBJ1-5, with a weak D call TRBD1 (5 bases). V lost 0 bases and J lost 2, with 12 bases in between. CDR3 size: 16 residues. The V gene's germline CDR1 is SGHKS and CDR2 YYEKEE (reference sequence). The CDR3 nucleotides are TGTGCCAGCAGCTTGGAAGGGGTACGGGGCAATCAGCCCCAGCATTTT. It yields the protein CASSLEGVRGNQPQHF.